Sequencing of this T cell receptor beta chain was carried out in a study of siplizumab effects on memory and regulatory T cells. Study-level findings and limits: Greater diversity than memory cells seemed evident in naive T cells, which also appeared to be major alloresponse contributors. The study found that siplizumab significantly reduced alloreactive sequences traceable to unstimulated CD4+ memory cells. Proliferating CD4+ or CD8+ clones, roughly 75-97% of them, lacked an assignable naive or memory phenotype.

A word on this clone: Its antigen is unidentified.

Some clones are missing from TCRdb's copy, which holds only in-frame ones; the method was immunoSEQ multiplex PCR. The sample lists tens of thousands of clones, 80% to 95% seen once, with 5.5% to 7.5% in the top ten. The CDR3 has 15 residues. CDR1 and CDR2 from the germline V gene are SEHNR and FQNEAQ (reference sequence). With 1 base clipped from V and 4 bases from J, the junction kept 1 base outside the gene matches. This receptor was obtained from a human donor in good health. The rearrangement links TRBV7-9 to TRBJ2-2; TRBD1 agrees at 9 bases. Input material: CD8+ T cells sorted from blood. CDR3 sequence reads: CASSLVQGATGELFF. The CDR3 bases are TGTGCCAGCAGCTTAGTACAGGGGGCCACCGGGGAGCTGTTTTTT.